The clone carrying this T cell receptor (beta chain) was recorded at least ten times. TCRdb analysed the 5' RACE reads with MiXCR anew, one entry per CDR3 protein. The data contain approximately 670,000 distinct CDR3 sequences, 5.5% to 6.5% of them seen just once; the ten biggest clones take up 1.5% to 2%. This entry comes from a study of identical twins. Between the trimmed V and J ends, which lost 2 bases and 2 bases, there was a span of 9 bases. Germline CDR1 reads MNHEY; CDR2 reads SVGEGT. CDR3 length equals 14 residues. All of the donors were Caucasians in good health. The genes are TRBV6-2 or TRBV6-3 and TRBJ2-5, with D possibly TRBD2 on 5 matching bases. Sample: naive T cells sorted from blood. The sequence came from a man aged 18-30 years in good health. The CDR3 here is CASSYSGGQETQYF. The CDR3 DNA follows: TGTGCCAGCAGTTACAGCGGCGGACAAGAGACCCAGTACTTC.